A few counts support the clone carrying this T cell receptor (beta chain). Its antigen is currently unknown. The sample belongs to a study of radiation and T cells in renal cell carcinoma. Overall study findings and caveats: From baseline, blood top tumor clonotypes peaked at 2 weeks post-radiation.

TCRdb keeps only in-frame clones here, not all; method: immunoSEQ multiplex PCR. The sample includes about 90,000 clones, over 80% of them seen just once. Trimming removed 4 bases from V and 4 bases from J, with 13 bases in between. This CDR3 spans 14 amino acids. CDR1 MNHNS and CDR2 SASEGT come from the germline V gene. As for time point: blood 4 weeks post-SBRT, at nephrectomy. As for treatment: 15 Gy SBRT to primary tumor, nephrectomy 4 weeks later. This renal cell carcinoma was of the clear cell type. The J gene is TRBJ1-2, the V gene TRBV6-1, with D possibly being TRBD1 (6 bases). The sequenced sample was blood, obtained from a patient whose treatment included radiotherapy and nephrectomy. The TCR sequence derives from a man aged 45-60 years with renal cell carcinoma. CDR3 residues: CASSVQGGTYGYTF. The CDR3 bases are TGTGCCAGCAGTGTACAGGGAGGTACCTATGGCTACACCTTC.